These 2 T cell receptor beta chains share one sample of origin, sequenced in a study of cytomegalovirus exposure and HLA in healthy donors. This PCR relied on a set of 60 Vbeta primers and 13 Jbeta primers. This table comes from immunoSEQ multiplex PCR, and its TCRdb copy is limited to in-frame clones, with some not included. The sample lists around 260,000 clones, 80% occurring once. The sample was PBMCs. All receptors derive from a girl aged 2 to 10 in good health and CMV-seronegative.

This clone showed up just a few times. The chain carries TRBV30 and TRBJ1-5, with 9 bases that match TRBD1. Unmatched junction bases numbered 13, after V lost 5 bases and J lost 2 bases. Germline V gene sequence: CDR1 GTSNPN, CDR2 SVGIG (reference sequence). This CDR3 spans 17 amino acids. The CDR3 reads CAWPAGTGFRGNQPQHF. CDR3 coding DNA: TGTGCCTGGCCAGCCGGGACAGGGTTTCGGGGCAATCAGCCCCAGCATTTT.

The CDR3 sequence: CASSLTGLGNTIYF. Written as DNA, the CDR3 is TGTGCCAGCAGTTTGACAGGTTTAGGAAACACCATATATTTT. The rearrangement links TRBV28 to TRBJ1-3, with D perhaps matching TRBD1 (6 bases). Trimming left V 3 bases short and J 4 bases short, with 10 bases between. CDR1 is MDHEN and CDR2 is SYDVKM in the germline V gene. The CDR3 spans 14 residues.